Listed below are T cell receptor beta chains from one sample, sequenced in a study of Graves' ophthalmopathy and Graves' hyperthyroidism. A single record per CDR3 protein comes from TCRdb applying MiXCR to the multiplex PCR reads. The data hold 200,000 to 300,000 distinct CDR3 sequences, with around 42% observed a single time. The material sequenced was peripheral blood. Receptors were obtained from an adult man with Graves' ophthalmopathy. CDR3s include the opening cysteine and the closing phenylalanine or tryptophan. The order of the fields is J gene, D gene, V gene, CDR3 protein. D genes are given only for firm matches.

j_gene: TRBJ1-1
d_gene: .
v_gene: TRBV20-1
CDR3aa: CSATLHTEAFF

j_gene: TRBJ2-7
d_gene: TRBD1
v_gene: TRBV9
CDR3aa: CASSVDGQGAEEQYF

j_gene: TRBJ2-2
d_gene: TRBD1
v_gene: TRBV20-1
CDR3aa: CSAARDRENTGELFF

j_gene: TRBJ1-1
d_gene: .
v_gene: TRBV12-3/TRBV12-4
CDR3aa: CASNDQGSGNTEAFF

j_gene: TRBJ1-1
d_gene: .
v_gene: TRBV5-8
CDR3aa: CASSFRGRANTEAFF

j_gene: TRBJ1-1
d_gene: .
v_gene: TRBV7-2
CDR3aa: CASSLASIGMNTEAFF

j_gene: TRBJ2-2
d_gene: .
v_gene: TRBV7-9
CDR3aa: CASRPSPNTGELFF

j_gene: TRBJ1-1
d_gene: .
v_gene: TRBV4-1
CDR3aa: CASSQERMLGTEAFF

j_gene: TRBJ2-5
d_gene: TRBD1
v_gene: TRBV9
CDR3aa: CASSVGQGGPWETQYF

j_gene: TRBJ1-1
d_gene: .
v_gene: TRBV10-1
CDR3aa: CASSELRQGGAEAFF

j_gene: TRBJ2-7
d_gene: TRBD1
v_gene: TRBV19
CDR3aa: CASSLPGQGADEQYF

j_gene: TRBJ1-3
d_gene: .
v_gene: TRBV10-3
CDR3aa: CAISGTETGNTIYF

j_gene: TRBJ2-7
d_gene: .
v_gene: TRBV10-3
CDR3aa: CASSQGLAFRRVYEQYF

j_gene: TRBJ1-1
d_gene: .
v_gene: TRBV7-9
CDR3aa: CASSPLDEAFF

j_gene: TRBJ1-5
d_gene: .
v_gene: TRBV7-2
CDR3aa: CASSLQGFSNQPQHF

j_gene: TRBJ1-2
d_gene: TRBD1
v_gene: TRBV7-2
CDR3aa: CASSLGQGFYGYTF

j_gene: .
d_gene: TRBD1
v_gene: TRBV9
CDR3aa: CASSVTGTGSSEQFF

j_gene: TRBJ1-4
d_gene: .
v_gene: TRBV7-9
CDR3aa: CASSFRGRVEKLFF

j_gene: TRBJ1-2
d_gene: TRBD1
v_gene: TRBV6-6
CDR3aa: CASSYPTGALNYGYTF